This TCR beta chain was captured by sequencing in a study of chemoradiotherapy in HPV16-positive cancers. Study-level findings and limits: Candidate HPV-specific clones and E7-related TCR motifs grew in tumor during treatment.

Repeated repertoire sampling spanned the course of chemoradiotherapy. Note on this clone: Its antigen is unidentified.

This CDR3 spans 15 amino acids. In germline, CDR1 is MNHNS, CDR2 SASEGT. The germline V and J ends were trimmed by 1 base and 2 bases, with 12 bases remaining between them. The repertoire was sequenced with immunoSEQ multiplex PCR; TCRdb's copy has only in-frame clones and lacks some. The data contain 25,000 to 30,000 clones, approximately 90% of them singletons. This sample comprised blood, obtained from a patient who underwent chemoradiotherapy. This receptor was obtained from a human donor with HPV-associated anogenital cancer. The chain employs TRBV6-1 and TRBJ2-7; a possible D gene is TRBD1 (8 bases). CDR3 in DNA: TGTGCCAGCAGTGAAGGACAGGGGAGGGCCTACGAGCAGTACTTC. This sequence encodes CASSEGQGRAYEQYF.